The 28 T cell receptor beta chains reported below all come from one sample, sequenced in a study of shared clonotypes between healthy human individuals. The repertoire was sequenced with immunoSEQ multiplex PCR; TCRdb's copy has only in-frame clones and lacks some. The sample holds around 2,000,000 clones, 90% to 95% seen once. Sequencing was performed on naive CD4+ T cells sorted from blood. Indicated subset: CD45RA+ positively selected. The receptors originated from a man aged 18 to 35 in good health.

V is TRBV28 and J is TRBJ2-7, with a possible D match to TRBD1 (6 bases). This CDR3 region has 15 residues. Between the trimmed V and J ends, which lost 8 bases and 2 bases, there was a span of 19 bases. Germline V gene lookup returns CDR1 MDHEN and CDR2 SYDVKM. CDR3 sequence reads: CASGPSGQTTYEQYF. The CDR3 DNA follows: TGTGCCAGCGGACCTTCGGGACAAACGACCTACGAGCAGTACTTC.

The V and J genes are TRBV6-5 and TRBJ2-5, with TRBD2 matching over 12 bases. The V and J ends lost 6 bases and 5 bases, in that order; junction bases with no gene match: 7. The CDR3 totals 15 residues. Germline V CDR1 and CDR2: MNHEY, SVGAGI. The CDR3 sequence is CASRRGLAGTETQYF. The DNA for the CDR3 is TGTGCCAGCAGACGCGGACTAGCGGGAACGGAGACCCAGTACTTC.

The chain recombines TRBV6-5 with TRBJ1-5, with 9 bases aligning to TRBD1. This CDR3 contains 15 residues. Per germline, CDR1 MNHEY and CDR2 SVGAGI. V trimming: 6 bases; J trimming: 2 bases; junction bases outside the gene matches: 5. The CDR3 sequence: CASSQRTGGNQPQHF. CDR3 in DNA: TGTGCCAGCAGCCAAAGGACAGGGGGCAATCAGCCCCAGCATTTT.

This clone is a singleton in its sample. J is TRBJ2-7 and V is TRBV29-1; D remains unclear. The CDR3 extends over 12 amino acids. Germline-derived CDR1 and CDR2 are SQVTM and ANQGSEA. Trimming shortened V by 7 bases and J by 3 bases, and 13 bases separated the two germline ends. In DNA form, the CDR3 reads TGCAGCGCCCCGACGTTGAACTACGAGCAGTACTTC. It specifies CSAPTLNYEQYF.

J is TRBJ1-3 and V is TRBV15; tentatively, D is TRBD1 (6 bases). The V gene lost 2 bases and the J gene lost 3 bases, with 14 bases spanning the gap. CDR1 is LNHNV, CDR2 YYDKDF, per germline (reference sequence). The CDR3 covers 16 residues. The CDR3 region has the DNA TGTGCCACCAGCAGAAAACGGGGGGCTTTTGGAAACACCATATATTTT. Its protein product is CATSRKRGAFGNTIYF.

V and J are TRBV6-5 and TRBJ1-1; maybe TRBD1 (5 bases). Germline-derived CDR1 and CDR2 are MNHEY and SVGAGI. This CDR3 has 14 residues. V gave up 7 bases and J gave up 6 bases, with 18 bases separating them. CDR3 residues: CASISWDQRAEAFF. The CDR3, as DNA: TGTGCCAGCATCTCTTGGGACCAAAGGGCTGAAGCTTTCTTT.

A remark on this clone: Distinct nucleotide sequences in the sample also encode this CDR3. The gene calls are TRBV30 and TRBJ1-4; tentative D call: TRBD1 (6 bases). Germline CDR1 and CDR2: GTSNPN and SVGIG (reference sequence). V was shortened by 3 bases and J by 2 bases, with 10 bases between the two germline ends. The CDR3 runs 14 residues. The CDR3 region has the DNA TGTGCCTGGAGCGTGGGGGCCACTAATGAAAAACTGTTTTTT. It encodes CAWSVGATNEKLFF.

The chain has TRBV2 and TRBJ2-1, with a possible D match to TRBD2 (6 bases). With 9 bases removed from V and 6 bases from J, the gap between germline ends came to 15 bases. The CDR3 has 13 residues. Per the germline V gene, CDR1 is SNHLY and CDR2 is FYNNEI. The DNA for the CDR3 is TGTGCCAGATCGAGCGGGCCTGTCAATGAGCAGTTCTTC. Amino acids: CARSSGPVNEQFF.

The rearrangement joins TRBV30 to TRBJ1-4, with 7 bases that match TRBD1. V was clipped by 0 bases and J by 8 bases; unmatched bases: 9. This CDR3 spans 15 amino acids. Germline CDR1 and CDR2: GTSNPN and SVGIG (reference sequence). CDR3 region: CAWSVGKRGREKLFF. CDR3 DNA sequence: TGTGCCTGGAGTGTAGGAAAGAGGGGGCGGGAAAAACTGTTTTTT. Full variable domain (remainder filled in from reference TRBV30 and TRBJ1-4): SQTIHQWPATLVQPVGSPLSLECTVEGTSNPNLYWYRQAAGRGLQLLFYSVGIGQISSEVPQNLSASRPQDRQFILSSKKLLLSDSGFYLCAWSVGKRGREKLFFGSGTQLSVL.

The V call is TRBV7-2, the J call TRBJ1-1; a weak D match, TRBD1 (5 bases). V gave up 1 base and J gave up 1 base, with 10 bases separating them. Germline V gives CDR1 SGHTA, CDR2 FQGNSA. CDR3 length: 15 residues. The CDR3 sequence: CASSLGIGTNTEAFF. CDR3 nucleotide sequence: TGTGCCAGCAGCTTAGGAATAGGGACGAACACTGAAGCTTTCTTT.

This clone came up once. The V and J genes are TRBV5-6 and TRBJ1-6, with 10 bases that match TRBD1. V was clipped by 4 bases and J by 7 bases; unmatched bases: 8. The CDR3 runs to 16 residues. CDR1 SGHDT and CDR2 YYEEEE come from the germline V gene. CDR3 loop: CASSEDRGLNNSPLHF. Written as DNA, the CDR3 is TGTGCCAGCAGCGAAGACAGGGGGCTTAACAATTCACCCCTCCACTTT.

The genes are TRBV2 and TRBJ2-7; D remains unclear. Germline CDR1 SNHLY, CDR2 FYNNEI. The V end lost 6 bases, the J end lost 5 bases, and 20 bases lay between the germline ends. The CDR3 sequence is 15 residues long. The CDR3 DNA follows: TGTGCCAGCAGCGTTATCCGGACGGTTGGCCACGAGCAGTACTTC. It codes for CASSVIRTVGHEQYF.

The CDR3 loop is CASSLAVMNTEAFF. In DNA, the CDR3 is TGCGCCAGCAGCTTGGCAGTCATGAACACTGAAGCTTTCTTT. The rearrangement links TRBV5-1 to TRBJ1-1; D call uncertain. The V and J ends lost 0 bases and 0 bases respectively, with 6 bases between them. Germline V gene data show CDR1 as SGHRS and CDR2 as YFSETQ. This CDR3 has 14 residues.

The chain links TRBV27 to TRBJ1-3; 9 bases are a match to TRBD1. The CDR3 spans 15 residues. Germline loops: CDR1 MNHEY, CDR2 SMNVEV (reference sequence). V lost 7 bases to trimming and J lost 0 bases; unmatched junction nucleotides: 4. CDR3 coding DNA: TGTGCCAGCATAGGGACAGGGCTCTCTGGAAACACCATATATTTT. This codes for CASIGTGLSGNTIYF.

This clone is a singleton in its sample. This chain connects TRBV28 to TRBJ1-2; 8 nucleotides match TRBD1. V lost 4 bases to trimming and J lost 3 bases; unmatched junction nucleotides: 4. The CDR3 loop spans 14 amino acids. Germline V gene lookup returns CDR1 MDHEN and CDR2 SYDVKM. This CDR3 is CASSWTGWDYGYTF. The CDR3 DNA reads TGTGCCAGCAGTTGGACAGGGTGGGACTATGGCTACACCTTC.

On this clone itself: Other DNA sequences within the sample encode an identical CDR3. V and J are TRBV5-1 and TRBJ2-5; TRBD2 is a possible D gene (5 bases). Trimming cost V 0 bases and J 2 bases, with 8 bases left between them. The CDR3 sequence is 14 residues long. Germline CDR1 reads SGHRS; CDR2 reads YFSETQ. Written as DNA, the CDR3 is TGCGCCAGCAGCTTGGGTCTAGCACAAGAGACCCAGTACTTC. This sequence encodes CASSLGLAQETQYF. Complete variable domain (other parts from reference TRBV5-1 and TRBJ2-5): KAGVTQTPRYLIKTRGQQVTLSCSPISGHRSVSWYQQTPGQGLQFLFEYFSETQRNKGNFPGRFSGRQFSNSRSEMNVSTLELGDSALYLCASSLGLAQETQYFGPGTRLLVL.

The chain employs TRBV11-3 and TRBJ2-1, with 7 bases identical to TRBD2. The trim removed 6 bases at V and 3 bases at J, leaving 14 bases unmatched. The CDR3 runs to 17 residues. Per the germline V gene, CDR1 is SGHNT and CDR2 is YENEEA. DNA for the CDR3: TGTGCCAGCAGTCCCTCAGGTGAGCGGGGTGTCTACAATGAGCAGTTCTTC. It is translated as CASSPSGERGVYNEQFF.

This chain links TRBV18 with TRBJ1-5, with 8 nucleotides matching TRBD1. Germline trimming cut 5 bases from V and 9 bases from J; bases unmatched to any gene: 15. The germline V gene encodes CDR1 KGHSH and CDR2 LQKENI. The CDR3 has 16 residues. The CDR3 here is CASSSEGTGGIGPQHF. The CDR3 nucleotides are TGTGCCAGCTCATCAGAGGGGACAGGAGGTATAGGGCCCCAGCATTTT. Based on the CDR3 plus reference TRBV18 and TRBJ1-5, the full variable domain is NAGVMQNPRHLVRRRGQEARLRCSPMKGHSHVYWYRQLPEEGLKFMVYLQKENIIDESGMPKERFSAEFPKEGPSILRIQQVVRGDSAAYFCASSSEGTGGIGPQHFGDGTRLSIL.

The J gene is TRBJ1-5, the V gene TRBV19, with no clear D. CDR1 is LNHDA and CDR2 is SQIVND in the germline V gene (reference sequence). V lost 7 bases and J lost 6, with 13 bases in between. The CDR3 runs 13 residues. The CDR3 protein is CASTAVSGQPQHF. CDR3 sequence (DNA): TGTGCCAGTACGGCCGTTTCAGGTCAGCCCCAGCATTTT.

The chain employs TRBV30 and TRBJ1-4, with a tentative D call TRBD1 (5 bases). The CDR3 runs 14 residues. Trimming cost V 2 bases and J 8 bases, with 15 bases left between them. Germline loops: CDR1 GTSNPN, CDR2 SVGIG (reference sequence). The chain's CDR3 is CAWSSGTTGEKLFF. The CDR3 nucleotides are TGTGCCTGGAGTTCCGGGACCACGGGGGAAAAACTGTTTTTT.

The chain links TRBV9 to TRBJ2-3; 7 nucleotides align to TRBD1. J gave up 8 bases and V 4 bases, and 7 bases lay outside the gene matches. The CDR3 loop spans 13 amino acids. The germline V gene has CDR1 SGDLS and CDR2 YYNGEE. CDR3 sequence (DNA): TGTGCCAGCAGCCCGACACAGGGGTCTACGCAGTATTTT. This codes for CASSPTQGSTQYF.

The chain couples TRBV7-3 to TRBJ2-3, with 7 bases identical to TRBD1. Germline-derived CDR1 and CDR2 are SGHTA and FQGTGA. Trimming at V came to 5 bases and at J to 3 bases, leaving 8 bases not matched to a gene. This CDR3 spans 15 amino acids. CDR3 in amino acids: CASSPQGYGTDTQYF. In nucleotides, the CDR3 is TGTGCCAGCAGCCCACAGGGGTACGGTACAGATACGCAGTATTTT.

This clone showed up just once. The CDR3 nucleotides are TGTGCCAGCAGCTTAAGCGGGGGGGCATGGAATGAGCAGTTCTTC. It encodes CASSLSGGAWNEQFF. The chain employs TRBV13 and TRBJ2-1; 10 nucleotides align to TRBD2. The V segment lost 2 bases and the J segment 7 bases; nucleotides outside the gene matches: 5. Germline-derived CDR1 and CDR2 are PRHDT and FYEKMQ (reference sequence). The CDR3 runs to 15 residues.

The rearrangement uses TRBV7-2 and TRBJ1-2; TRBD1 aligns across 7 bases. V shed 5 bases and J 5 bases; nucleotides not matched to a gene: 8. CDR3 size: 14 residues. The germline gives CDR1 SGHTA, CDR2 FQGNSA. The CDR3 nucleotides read TGTGCCAGCAGCACCCGGGACAGACGTTATGGCTACACCTTC. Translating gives CASSTRDRRYGYTF. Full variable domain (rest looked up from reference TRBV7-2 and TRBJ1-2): GAGVSQSPSNKVTEKGKDVELRCDPISGHTALYWYRQSLGQGLEFLIYFQGNSAPDKSGLPSDRFSAERTGGSVSTLTIQRTQQEDSAVYLCASSTRDRRYGYTFGSGTRLTVV.

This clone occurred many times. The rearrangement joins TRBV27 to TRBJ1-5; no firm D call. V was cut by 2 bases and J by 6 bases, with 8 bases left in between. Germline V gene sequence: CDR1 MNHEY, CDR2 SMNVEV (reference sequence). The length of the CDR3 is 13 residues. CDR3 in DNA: TGTGCCAGCAGTTTAAACAACGTTCAGCCCCAGCATTTT. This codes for CASSLNNVQPQHF.

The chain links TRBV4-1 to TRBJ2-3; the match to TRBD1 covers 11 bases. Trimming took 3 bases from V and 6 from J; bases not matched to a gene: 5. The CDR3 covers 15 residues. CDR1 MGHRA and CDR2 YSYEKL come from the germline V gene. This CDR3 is CASSHGTGGGDTQYF. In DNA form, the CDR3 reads TGCGCCAGCAGCCACGGGACAGGGGGTGGGGATACGCAGTATTTT.

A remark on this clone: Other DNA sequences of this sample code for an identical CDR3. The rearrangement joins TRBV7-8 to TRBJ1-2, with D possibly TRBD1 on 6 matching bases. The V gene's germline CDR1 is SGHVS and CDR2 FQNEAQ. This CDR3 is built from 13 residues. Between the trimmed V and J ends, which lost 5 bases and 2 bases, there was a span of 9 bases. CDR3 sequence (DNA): TGTGCCAGCAGCGTCGACAGGAACTATGGCTACACCTTC. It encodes CASSVDRNYGYTF. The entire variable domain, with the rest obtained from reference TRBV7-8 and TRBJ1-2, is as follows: GAGVSQSPRYKVAKRGQDVALRCDPISGHVSLFWYQQALGQGPEFLTYFQNEAQLDKSGLPSDRFFAERPEGSVSTLKIQRTQQEDSAVYLCASSVDRNYGYTFGSGTRLTVV.

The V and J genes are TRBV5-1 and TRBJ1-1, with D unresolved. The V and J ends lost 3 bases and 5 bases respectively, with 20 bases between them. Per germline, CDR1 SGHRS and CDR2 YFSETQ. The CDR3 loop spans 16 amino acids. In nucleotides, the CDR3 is TGCGCCAGCAGCTCCGACCCATCGGGGTTTGGTACTGAAGCTTTCTTT. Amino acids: CASSSDPSGFGTEAFF.